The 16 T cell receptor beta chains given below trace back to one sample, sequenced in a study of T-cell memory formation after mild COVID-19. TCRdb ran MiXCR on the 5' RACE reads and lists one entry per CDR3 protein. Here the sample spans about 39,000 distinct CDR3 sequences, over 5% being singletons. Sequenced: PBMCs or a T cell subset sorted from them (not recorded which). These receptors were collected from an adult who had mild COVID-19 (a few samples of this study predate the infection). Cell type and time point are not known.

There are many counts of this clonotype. CDR3 coding DNA: TGTGCCAGCAGCGTAGTAGTTGTGAGGTCAGGGACCCAAAGGAATGAGCAGTTCTTC. Residues: CASSVVVVRSGTQRNEQFF. J is TRBJ2-1 and V is TRBV9; D might be TRBD1 or TRBD2, each matching 5 bases. Germline V gene data show CDR1 as SGDLS and CDR2 as YYNGEE. CDR3 length: 19 amino acids. Trimming shortened V by 0 bases and J by 7 bases, and 26 bases separated the two germline ends.

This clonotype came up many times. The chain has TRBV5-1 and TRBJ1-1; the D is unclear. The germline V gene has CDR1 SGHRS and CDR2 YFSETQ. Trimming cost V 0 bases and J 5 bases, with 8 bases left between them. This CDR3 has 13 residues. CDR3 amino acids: CASSLELMTEAFF. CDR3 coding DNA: TGCGCCAGCAGCTTGGAACTAATGACTGAAGCTTTCTTT.

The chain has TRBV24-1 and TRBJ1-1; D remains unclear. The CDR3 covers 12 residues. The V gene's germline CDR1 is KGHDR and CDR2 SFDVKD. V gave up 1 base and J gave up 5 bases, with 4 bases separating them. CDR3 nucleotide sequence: TGTGCCACCAGTGATTTAGGGACTGAAGCTTTCTTT. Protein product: CATSDLGTEAFF.

CDR3 bases: TGCAGTGCTCCACTTAGATTGGGGGCTGGGGAGCAGTACTTC. Its protein is CSAPLRLGAGEQYF. The rearrangement uses TRBV20-1 and TRBJ2-7; D is perhaps TRBD1 (6 bases). V gave up 5 bases and J gave up 7 bases, with 21 bases separating them. CDR1 is DFQATT and CDR2 is SNEGSKA in the germline V gene (reference sequence). The CDR3 is made up of 14 amino acids.

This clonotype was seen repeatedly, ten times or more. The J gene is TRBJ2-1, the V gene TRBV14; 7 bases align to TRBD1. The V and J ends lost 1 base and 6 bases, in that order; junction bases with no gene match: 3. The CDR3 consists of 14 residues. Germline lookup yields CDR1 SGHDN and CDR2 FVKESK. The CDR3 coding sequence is TGTGCCAGCAGCCAAGGACAGGGTGTCAATGAGCAGTTCTTC. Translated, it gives CASSQGQGVNEQFF.

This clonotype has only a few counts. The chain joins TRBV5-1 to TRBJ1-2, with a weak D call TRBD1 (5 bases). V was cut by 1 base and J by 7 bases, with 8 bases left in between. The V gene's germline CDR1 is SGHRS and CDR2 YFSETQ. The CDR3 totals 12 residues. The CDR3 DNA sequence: TGCGCCAGCAGCTTGCTCGACAGTGGCTACACCTTC. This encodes CASSLLDSGYTF.

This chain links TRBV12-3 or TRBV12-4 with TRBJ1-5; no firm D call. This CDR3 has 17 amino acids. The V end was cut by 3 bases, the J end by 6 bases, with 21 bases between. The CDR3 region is CASSLGDPGIAGQPQHF. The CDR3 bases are TGTGCCAGCAGTTTGGGCGATCCGGGAATTGCGGGTCAGCCCCAGCATTTT.

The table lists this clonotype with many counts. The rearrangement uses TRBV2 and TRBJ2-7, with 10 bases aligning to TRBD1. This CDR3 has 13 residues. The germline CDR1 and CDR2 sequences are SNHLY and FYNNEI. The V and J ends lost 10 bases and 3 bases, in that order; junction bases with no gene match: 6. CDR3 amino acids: CATRGTGVYEQYF. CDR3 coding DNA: TGTGCCACCCGCGGGACAGGGGTCTACGAGCAGTACTTC.

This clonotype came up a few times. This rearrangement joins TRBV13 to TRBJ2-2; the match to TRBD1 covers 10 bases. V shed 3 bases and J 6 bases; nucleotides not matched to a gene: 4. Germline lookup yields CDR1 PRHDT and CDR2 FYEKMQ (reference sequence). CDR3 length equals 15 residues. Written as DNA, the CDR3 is TGTGCCAGCAGCTTCGACAGGGGGCGCGCCGGGGAGCTGTTTTTT. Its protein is CASSFDRGRAGELFF. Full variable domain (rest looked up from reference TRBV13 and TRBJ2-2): AAGVIQSPRHLIKEKRETATLKCYPIPRHDTVYWYQQGPGQDPQFLISFYEKMQSDKGSIPDRFSAQQFSDYHSELNMSSLELGDSALYFCASSFDRGRAGELFFGEGSRLTVL.

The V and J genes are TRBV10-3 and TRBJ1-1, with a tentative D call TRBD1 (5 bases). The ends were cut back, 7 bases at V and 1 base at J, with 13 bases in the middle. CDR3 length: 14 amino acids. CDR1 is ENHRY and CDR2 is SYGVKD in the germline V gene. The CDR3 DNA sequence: TGTGCCATCACGGCAGGGATAGGGAACACTGAAGCTTTCTTT. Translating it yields CAITAGIGNTEAFF.

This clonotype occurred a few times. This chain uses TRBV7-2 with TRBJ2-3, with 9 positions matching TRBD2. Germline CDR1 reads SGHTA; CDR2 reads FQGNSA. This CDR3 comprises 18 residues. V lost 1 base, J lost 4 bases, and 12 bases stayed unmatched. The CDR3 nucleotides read TGTGCCAGCAGCTTAGTCCCTCTTCTAGCGGGGCGGGCAGATACGCAGTATTTT. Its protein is CASSLVPLLAGRADTQYF.

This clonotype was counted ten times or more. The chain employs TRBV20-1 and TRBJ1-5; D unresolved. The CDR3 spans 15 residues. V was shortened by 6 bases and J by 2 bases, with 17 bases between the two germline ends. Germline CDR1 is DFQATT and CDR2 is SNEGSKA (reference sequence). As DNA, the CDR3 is TGCAGTGCGAGAAGCCCCCGGGCAGGCAATCAGCCCCAGCATTTT. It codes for CSARSPRAGNQPQHF.

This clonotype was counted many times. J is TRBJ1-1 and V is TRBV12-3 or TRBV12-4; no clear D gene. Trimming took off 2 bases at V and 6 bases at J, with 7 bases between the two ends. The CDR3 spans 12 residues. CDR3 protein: CASSLLPSEAFF. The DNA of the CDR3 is TGTGCCAGCAGTTTACTTCCGTCTGAAGCTTTCTTT.

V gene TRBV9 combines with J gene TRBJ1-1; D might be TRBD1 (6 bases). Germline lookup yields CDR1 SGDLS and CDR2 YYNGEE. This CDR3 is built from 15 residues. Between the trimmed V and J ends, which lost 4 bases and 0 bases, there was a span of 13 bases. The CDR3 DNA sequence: TGTGCCAGCAGCTCCCGGACAGCCATGAACACTGAAGCTTTCTTT. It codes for CASSSRTAMNTEAFF. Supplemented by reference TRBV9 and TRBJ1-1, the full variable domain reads DSGVTQTPKHLITATGQRVTLRCSPRSGDLSVYWYQQSLDQGLQFLIQYYNGEERAKGNILERFSAQQFPDLHSELNLSSLELGDSALYFCASSSRTAMNTEAFFGQGTRLTVV.

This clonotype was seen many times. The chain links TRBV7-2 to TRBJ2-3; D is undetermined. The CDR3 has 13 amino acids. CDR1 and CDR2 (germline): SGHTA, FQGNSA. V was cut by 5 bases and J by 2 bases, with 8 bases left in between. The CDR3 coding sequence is TGTGCCAGCAGCCGCGGCACCACAGATACGCAGTATTTT. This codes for CASSRGTTDTQYF. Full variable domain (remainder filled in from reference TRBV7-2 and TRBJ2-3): GAGVSQSPSNKVTEKGKDVELRCDPISGHTALYWYRQSLGQGLEFLIYFQGNSAPDKSGLPSDRFSAERTGGSVSTLTIQRTQQEDSAVYLCASSRGTTDTQYFGPGTRLTVL.

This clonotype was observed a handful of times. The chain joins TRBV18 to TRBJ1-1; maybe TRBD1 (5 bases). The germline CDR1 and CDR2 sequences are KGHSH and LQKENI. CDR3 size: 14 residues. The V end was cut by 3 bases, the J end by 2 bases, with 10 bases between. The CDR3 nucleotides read TGTGCCAGCTCACCCGGGGCGGAAAACACTGAAGCTTTCTTT. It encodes CASSPGAENTEAFF.